The TCR beta chain described here comes from a study of T cells after yellow fever vaccination. Study at large: Preparation of the low-cell-number fractions used SMART-Seq v4 Ultra Low Input.

One entry per CDR3 protein, called by TCRdb with MiXCR from the 5' RACE reads. The sample lists fewer than 450,000 distinct CDR3 sequences, 3% to 4.5% occurring once. Concerning this clonotype itself: Its antigen is still unknown.

The CDR3 is 16 residues long. Trimming removed 3 bases from V and 1 base from J, with 15 bases in between. CDR1 is LGHNT, CDR2 FRNRAP, per germline. General study results and limits: Contamination by abundant bulk-population clonotypes could be present in FACS-sorted repertoires. Post-booster repertoires contained most primary-vaccination clones again (around 97% CD4, 85% to 90% CD8).

This chain connects TRBV12-5 to TRBJ2-5; D perhaps matches TRBD2 (7 bases). The sequencing here drew on PBMCs, taken 5 days after the yellow fever booster vaccination. The receptor was derived from a man aged 18 to 29 who received the YFV17D yellow fever vaccine. CDR3 bases: TGTGCTAGTGGTTTCGGAGGGGAGGGGGTCCAAGAGACCCAGTACTTC. This encodes CASGFGGEGVQETQYF.